These 30 T cell receptor beta chains share one sample of origin, sequenced in a study of a mutant IDH1 vaccine in newly diagnosed glioma. TCRdb's copy holds only in-frame clones and misses some; the assay was immunoSEQ multiplex PCR. The table has 30,000 to 35,000 clones, around 90% seen once. Their antigens remain unidentified. Time point indicated: week 11, during vaccination. Vaccination comprised doses that each held 300 ug of mutant IDH1 20-mer peptide, plus topical imiquimod. The sequences come from PBMCs, collected from a glioma patient whose treatment included an IDH1 peptide vaccine. The receptors shown here come from a man between 18 and 35 years old with glioma.

This clone was counted a single time. The rearrangement uses TRBV4-3 and TRBJ2-2; D is possibly TRBD1 (5 bases). Trimming cost V 6 bases and J 2 bases, with 19 bases left between them. The CDR3 contains 17 residues. Germline assignment: CDR1 LGHNA and CDR2 YSLEER. The CDR3 DNA reads as TGCGCCAGCAGGAGACAGACCTCGACACCAAACACCGGGGAGCTGTTTTTT. It yields the protein CASRRQTSTPNTGELFF.

The chain uses TRBV7-6 and TRBJ2-2; TRBD2 matches 8 bases. Germline V CDR1 and CDR2: SGHVS, FNYEAQ. V gave up 2 bases and J gave up 5 bases; unmatched junction bases: 1. The CDR3 length is 14 residues. The CDR3 bases are TGTGCCAGCAGCTTAACTAGCGGAACCGGGGAGCTGTTTTTT. Translated: CASSLTSGTGELFF.

The rearrangement links TRBV7-9 to TRBJ2-4; a weak D match, TRBD2 (6 bases). The CDR3 is 17 amino acids. V was shortened by 1 base and J by 1 base, with 14 bases between the two germline ends. The V gene's germline CDR1 is SEHNR and CDR2 FQNEAQ (reference sequence). CDR3 in amino acids: CASSLVLAEGAKNIQYF. CDR3 sequence (DNA): TGTGCCAGCAGCTTAGTCTTAGCGGAGGGGGCCAAAAACATTCAGTACTTC.

V and J are TRBV9 and TRBJ1-2; no clear D. The CDR3 consists of 13 residues. Germline CDR1 reads SGDLS; CDR2 reads YYNGEE. The ends were cut back, 4 bases at V and 3 bases at J, with 10 bases in the middle. The CDR3 sequence: CASSPVEYYGYTF. CDR3 DNA sequence: TGTGCCAGCAGCCCGGTTGAGTACTATGGCTACACCTTC.

This clone was recorded only once. The chain couples TRBV10-2 to TRBJ1-2; D remains ambiguous. The CDR3 extends over 13 amino acids. V lost 4 bases to trimming and J lost 2 bases, with 8 bases between them. Germline V gene lookup returns CDR1 WSHSY and CDR2 SAAADI. CDR3 DNA sequence: TGCGCCAGCAGTGCCGCGGCAAACTATGGCTACACCTTC. It encodes CASSAAANYGYTF.

This chain links TRBV11-2 with TRBJ2-7, with D perhaps TRBD1 or TRBD2 (5 bases each). CDR1 is SGHAT and CDR2 is FQNNGV in the germline V gene. This CDR3 is 13 amino acids long. Trimming took 3 bases from V and 6 from J, leaving 12 bases between them. CDR3 amino acids: CASSLYPGPEQYF. The CDR3 nucleotides read TGTGCCAGCAGCTTGTATCCGGGACCCGAGCAGTACTTC.

The V and J genes are TRBV30 and TRBJ1-5; the D is unclear. This CDR3 region has 16 residues. CDR1 GTSNPN and CDR2 SVGIG come from the germline V gene (reference sequence). Between the trimmed V and J ends, which lost 1 base and 2 bases, there was a span of 15 bases. CDR3 sequence (DNA): TGTGCCTGGAGTGACGATACAGACTCCGGCAATCAGCCCCAGCATTTT. This codes for CAWSDDTDSGNQPQHF.

The rearrangement links TRBV15 to TRBJ2-5; possibly TRBD2 for D (5 bases). Trimming removed 1 base from V and 5 bases from J, with 17 bases in between. The CDR3 runs 16 residues. Germline CDR1 is LNHNV and CDR2 is YYDKDF (reference sequence). CDR3 amino acids: CATSRGLQTGGETQYF. The CDR3 DNA sequence: TGTGCCACCAGCAGAGGCTTGCAAACGGGCGGGGAGACCCAGTACTTC.

The chain combines TRBV2 with TRBJ1-1; perhaps TRBD1 as D (5 bases). CDR1 is SNHLY and CDR2 is FYNNEI in the germline V gene. The CDR3 is made up of 13 amino acids. Between the trimmed V and J ends, which lost 4 bases and 4 bases, there was a span of 10 bases. CDR3 residues: CASSVMGPTEAFF. DNA for the CDR3: TGTGCCAGCAGTGTGATGGGGCCCACTGAAGCTTTCTTT.

This clone was picked up one time. The chain has TRBV28 and TRBJ2-7; TRBD1 matches at 9 bases. The CDR3 covers 17 residues. Germline lookup yields CDR1 MDHEN and CDR2 SYDVKM. The V and J ends lost 2 bases and 1 base, in that order; junction bases with no gene match: 9. The CDR3 bases are TGTGCCAGCAGTTTAAAAGCGGGGACAGGGCGTTCCTACGAGCAGTACTTC. As protein: CASSLKAGTGRSYEQYF.

This clone has only a few counts. The genes are TRBV10-3 and TRBJ2-7, with 8 bases aligning to TRBD2. The CDR3 loop spans 14 amino acids. The germline gives CDR1 ENHRY, CDR2 SYGVKD. Trimming removed 6 bases from V and 0 bases from J; junction bases left unmatched: 4. For the CDR3, the DNA is TGTGCCATCAGAACGACTAGCGCCTCCTACGAGCAGTACTTC. Its translation is CAIRTTSASYEQYF.

V usage is TRBV5-1 and J usage is TRBJ1-2; 7 bases map to TRBD1. Germline V lookup: CDR1 SGHRS, CDR2 YFSETQ. The CDR3 sequence is 16 residues long. V gave up 0 bases and J gave up 2 bases; unmatched junction bases: 7. CDR3 nucleotides: TGCGCCAGCAGCTTGGCGGGACAGACCAACAACTATGGCTACACCTTC. This sequence encodes CASSLAGQTNNYGYTF.

As DNA, the CDR3 is TGTGCCAGCAGCTTAGGGGGGTTGATCGGTTCACCCCTCCACTTT. It codes for CASSLGGLIGSPLHF. V and J are TRBV7-2 and TRBJ1-6, with D maybe TRBD1 (5 bases). Germline-derived CDR1 and CDR2 are SGHTA and FQGNSA. This CDR3 is built from 15 residues. Trimming removed 1 base from V and 9 bases from J, with 13 bases in between.

The CDR3 is CATRGTGVPWEQFF. DNA of the CDR3: TGCGCCACCCGCGGGACAGGGGTCCCATGGGAGCAGTTCTTC. The rearrangement joins TRBV5-1 to TRBJ2-1; 10 bases match TRBD1. CDR3 length: 14 residues. J gave up 10 bases and V 9 bases, and 13 bases lay outside the gene matches. The germline V gene has CDR1 SGHRS and CDR2 YFSETQ.

The chain has TRBV9 and TRBJ2-5, with 9 bases lining up with TRBD1. J lost 5 bases, V lost 3 bases, and 11 bases had no gene match. There are 16 residues in the CDR3. Germline-derived CDR1 and CDR2 are SGDLS and YYNGEE. CDR3 loop: CASSAGPGQGGETQYF. For the CDR3, the DNA is TGTGCCAGCAGCGCCGGACCGGGACAGGGAGGGGAGACCCAGTACTTC.

V is TRBV6-4 and J is TRBJ2-1; TRBD2 aligns across 9 bases. The V segment lost 6 bases and the J segment 7 bases; nucleotides outside the gene matches: 13. Germline V gives CDR1 MRHNA, CDR2 SNTAGT. The CDR3 sequence is 16 residues long. CDR3 coding DNA: TGTGCCAGCAGCCCCGCTAGCGGGGATGGGTATAATGAGCAGTTCTTC. This translates into CASSPASGDGYNEQFF.

The J gene is TRBJ1-5, the V gene TRBV6-1, with 8 bases that match TRBD1. The CDR3 runs 15 residues. Germline assignment: CDR1 MNHNS and CDR2 SASEGT. Trimming removed 4 bases from V and 5 bases from J; junction bases left unmatched: 7. CDR3 sequence: CASSAPTGAYQPQHF. As DNA, the CDR3 is TGTGCCAGCAGTGCACCGACAGGGGCTTATCAGCCCCAGCATTTT.

This clone was counted a few times. This chain uses TRBV9 with TRBJ2-7, with 7 bases matching TRBD1. V was pared by 0 bases and J by 4 bases, with 7 bases of the junction left unmatched. Germline V CDR1 and CDR2: SGDLS, YYNGEE. The CDR3 has 15 residues. The CDR3 spells CASSVGVGTVYEQYF. For the CDR3, the DNA is TGTGCCAGCAGCGTAGGGGTGGGGACAGTATACGAGCAGTACTTC.

This chain connects TRBV29-1 to TRBJ1-3; D uncertain. CDR3 length: 14 amino acids. V lost 0 bases and J 7 bases, leaving 13 bases between the germline ends. Looked up from germline, CDR1 is SQVTM and CDR2 is ANQGSEA. Here the CDR3 reads CSVEDPSAGNTIYF. In nucleotides, the CDR3 is TGCAGCGTTGAAGATCCGTCAGCCGGGAACACCATATATTTT. The full variable domain, its missing parts supplied by reference TRBV29-1 and TRBJ1-3, is SAVISQKPSRDICQRGTSLTIQCQVDSQVTMMFWYRQQPGQSLTLIATANQGSEATYESGFVIDKFPISRPNLTFSTLTVSNMSPEDSSIYLCSVEDPSAGNTIYFGEGSWLTVV.

V is TRBV5-1 and J is TRBJ1-1, with a possible D match to TRBD1 (5 bases). Germline V gene data show CDR1 as SGHRS and CDR2 as YFSETQ. CDR3 length: 17 amino acids. V was trimmed by 1 base and J by 3 bases, leaving 19 bases between them. CDR3 DNA: TGCGCCAGCAGCTTGTCGGACGGGACCCGACTCGACACTGAAGCTTTCTTT. This gives the protein CASSLSDGTRLDTEAFF. Based on the CDR3 plus reference TRBV5-1 and TRBJ1-1, the full variable domain is KAGVTQTPRYLIKTRGQQVTLSCSPISGHRSVSWYQQTPGQGLQFLFEYFSETQRNKGNFPGRFSGRQFSNSRSEMNVSTLELGDSALYLCASSLSDGTRLDTEAFFGQGTRLTVV.

The chain has TRBV28 and TRBJ1-4; D may be TRBD1 (6 bases). This CDR3 has 13 residues. Between the trimmed V and J ends, which lost 6 bases and 9 bases, there was a span of 14 bases. Germline CDR1 and CDR2: MDHEN and SYDVKM. The CDR3 DNA is TGTGCCAGCAGCCCCCCTACAGGGAAAAAACTGTTTTTT. Encoded protein: CASSPPTGKKLFF.

The chain links TRBV7-2 to TRBJ1-2; maybe TRBD1 (6 bases). The CDR3 sequence is 16 residues long. The germline V and J ends were trimmed by 6 bases and 0 bases, with 17 bases remaining between them. CDR1 SGHTA and CDR2 FQGNSA come from the germline V gene. CDR3 region: CASRRGQGHANYGYTF. The DNA of the CDR3 is TGTGCCAGCAGAAGGGGCCAGGGGCACGCTAACTATGGCTACACCTTC.

This rearrangement joins TRBV6-5 to TRBJ1-5; TRBD1 matches at 10 bases. Trimming took 6 bases from V and 3 from J; bases not matched to a gene: 5. The CDR3 is 15 amino acids. Germline V lookup: CDR1 MNHEY, CDR2 SVGAGI. The CDR3 spells CASSPDRGPNQPQHF. For the CDR3, the DNA is TGTGCCAGCAGCCCCGACAGGGGGCCCAATCAGCCCCAGCATTTT.

This chain connects TRBV5-1 to TRBJ1-1, with 7 bases identical to TRBD1. The CDR3 sequence is 15 residues long. In germline, CDR1 is SGHRS, CDR2 YFSETQ. The V segment lost 5 bases and the J segment 3 bases; nucleotides outside the gene matches: 10. The CDR3 sequence: CASRVDRVRDTEAFF. In DNA, the CDR3 is TGCGCCAGCAGAGTAGACAGGGTACGCGACACTGAAGCTTTCTTT. Full variable domain (rest looked up from reference TRBV5-1 and TRBJ1-1): KAGVTQTPRYLIKTRGQQVTLSCSPISGHRSVSWYQQTPGQGLQFLFEYFSETQRNKGNFPGRFSGRQFSNSRSEMNVSTLELGDSALYLCASRVDRVRDTEAFFGQGTRLTVV.

This chain connects TRBV6-1 to TRBJ2-5, with D uncertain. The CDR3 contains 13 residues. Germline values: CDR1 MNHNS, CDR2 SASEGT. Trimming left V 5 bases short and J 2 bases short, with 9 bases between. The CDR3 DNA sequence: TGTGCCAGCAGTCTGACACATCAAGAGACCCAGTACTTC. Protein: CASSLTHQETQYF.

The rearrangement uses TRBV11-2 and TRBJ1-1; D ambiguous. The germline V gene has CDR1 SGHAT and CDR2 FQNNGV. The CDR3 is made up of 13 amino acids. V shed 2 bases and J shed 4 bases, with 8 bases lying between them. The CDR3 region is CASSLPQFTEAFF. In DNA, the CDR3 is TGTGCCAGCAGCTTACCCCAGTTCACTGAAGCTTTCTTT.

This clone was seen only once. The V and J genes are TRBV5-6 and TRBJ2-7, with 10 bases that match TRBD2. This CDR3 spans 14 amino acids. CDR1 SGHDT and CDR2 YYEEEE come from the germline V gene. J gave up 5 bases and V 4 bases, and 6 bases lay outside the gene matches. The CDR3 loop is CASSRTSGTDEQYF. For the CDR3, the DNA is TGTGCCAGCAGCAGAACTAGCGGGACCGACGAGCAGTACTTC.

This clone was counted once. The CDR3 loop reads CASRGPHNNQPQHF. CDR3 DNA: TGTGCCAGTCGTGGGCCGCACAACAATCAGCCCCAGCATTTT. This chain connects TRBV19 to TRBJ1-5; unclear D gene. Germline lookup yields CDR1 LNHDA and CDR2 SQIVND (reference sequence). V gave up 8 bases and J gave up 3 bases, with 14 bases separating them. This CDR3 contains 14 residues. Supplemented by reference TRBV19 and TRBJ1-5, the full variable domain reads DGGITQSPKYLFRKEGQNVTLSCEQNLNHDAMYWYRQDPGQGLRLIYYSQIVNDFQKGDIAEGYSVSREKKESFPLTVTSAQKNPTAFYLCASRGPHNNQPQHFGDGTRLSIL.

As to this clone: Mismatch with germline at one junction end may stem from a read error. The rearrangement links TRBV5-4 to TRBJ1-1, with D hard to call. Germline assignment: CDR1 SGHNT and CDR2 YYREEE (reference sequence). The CDR3 has 15 residues. CDR3 sequence: CASSLDSGVNAEAFF. The CDR3 nucleotides read TGTGCCAGCAGCTTGGACTCCGGGGTGAACGCTGAAGCTTTCTTT.

This chain links TRBV7-9 with TRBJ2-2; 9 nucleotides match TRBD2. Germline assignment: CDR1 SEHNR and CDR2 FQNEAQ (reference sequence). The CDR3 is 16 amino acids. Germline trimming cut 5 bases from V and 2 bases from J; bases unmatched to any gene: 6. In DNA, the CDR3 is TGTGCCAGCAGCGGATCTAGCGGGGCTAACACCGGGGAGCTGTTTTTT. It is translated as CASSGSSGANTGELFF. The full variable domain, in which reference TRBV7-9 and TRBJ2-2 provide the parts outside the CDR3, is DTGVSQNPRHKITKRGQNVTFRCDPISEHNRLYWYRQTLGQGPEFLTYFQNEAQLEKSRLLSDRFSAERPKGSFSTLEIQRTEQGDSAMYLCASSGSSGANTGELFFGEGSRLTVL.